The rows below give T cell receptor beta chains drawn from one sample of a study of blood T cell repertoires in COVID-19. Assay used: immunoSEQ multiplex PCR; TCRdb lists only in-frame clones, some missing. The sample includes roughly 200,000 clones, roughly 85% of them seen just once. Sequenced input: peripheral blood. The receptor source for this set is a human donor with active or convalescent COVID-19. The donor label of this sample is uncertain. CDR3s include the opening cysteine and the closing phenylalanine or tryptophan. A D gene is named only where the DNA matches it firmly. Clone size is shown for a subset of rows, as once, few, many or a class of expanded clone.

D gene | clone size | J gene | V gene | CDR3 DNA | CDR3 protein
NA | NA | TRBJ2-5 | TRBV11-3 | TGTGCCAGCAACCGCAGGGCGGTGGAGACCCAGTACTTC | CASNRRAVETQYF
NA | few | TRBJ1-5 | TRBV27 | TGTGCCAGCAGTTGGGGCACCTGGGGGGCCCAGCATTTT | CASSWGTWGAQHF
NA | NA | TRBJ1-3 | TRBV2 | TGTGCCAGCAGTGAAGGGTCTAGTGGAAACACCATATATTTT | CASSEGSSGNTIYF
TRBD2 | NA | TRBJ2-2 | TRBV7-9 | TGTGCCAGCATCCCCAAAGGACTAGCGGGAGCCGGGGAGCTGTTTTTT | CASIPKGLAGAGELFF
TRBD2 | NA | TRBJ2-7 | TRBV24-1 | TGTGCCACCCTTAGAGGAGCGGGAGGGATTCAAACTCTCTACGAGCAGTACTTC | CATLRGAGGIQTLYEQYF
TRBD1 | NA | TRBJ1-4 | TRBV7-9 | TGTGCCAGCAGCCTACCGGGACAGGGGGCTTTTAATGAAAAACTGTTTTTT | CASSLPGQGAFNEKLFF
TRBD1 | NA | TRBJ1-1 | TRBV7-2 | TGTGCCAGCAGCTTCACCGGGACAGGGGTTACTGAAGCTTTCTTT | CASSFTGTGVTEAFF
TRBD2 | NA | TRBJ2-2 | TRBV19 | TGTGCCAGTAGTCGGGGGGGGACAAGGTCCACCGGGGAGCTGTTTTTT | CASSRGGTRSTGELFF
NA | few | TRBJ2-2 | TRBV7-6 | TGTGCCAGCAGCTCCGGGACTAACACCGGGGAGCTGTTTTTT | CASSSGTNTGELFF
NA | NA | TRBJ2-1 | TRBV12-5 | TGTGCTAGTGGTCTCACGGGGGTGCCCGAGCAGTTCTTC | CASGLTGVPEQFF
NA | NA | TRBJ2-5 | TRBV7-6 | TGTGCCAGCAGCTTAGGGGTCGTGACGGGGATGGAGACCCAGTACTTC | CASSLGVVTGMETQYF
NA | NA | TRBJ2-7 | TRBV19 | TGTGCCAGTAGTATAGGAGCCGACAGCCGAGTGTACTACGAGCAGTACTTC | CASSIGADSRVYYEQYF
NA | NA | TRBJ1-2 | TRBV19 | TGTGCCAGTAGTATCACGGGACAAGGCTACACCTTC | CASSITGQGYTF
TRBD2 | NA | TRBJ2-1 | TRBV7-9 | TGTGCCAGCAGCTTAGAGGCTCTAGCGGTTAATGAGCAGTTCTTC | CASSLEALAVNEQFF
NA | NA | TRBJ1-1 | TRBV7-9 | TGTGCCAGCAGCCCTCAGGTGGGGGGGCATGGGGGCACTGAAGCTTTCTTT | CASSPQVGGHGGTEAFF
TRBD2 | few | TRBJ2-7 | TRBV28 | TGTGCCAGCAGTTTACGGGGGGTCGAGCAGTACTTC | CASSLRGVEQYF
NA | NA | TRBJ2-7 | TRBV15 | TGTGCCACCAGCAGAGATCCAGGGCAATTCTACGAGCAGTACTTC | CATSRDPGQFYEQYF
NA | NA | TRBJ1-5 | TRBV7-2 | TGTGCCAGCAGCGCGGCAGGGGATGGTCAGCCCCAGCATTTT | CASSAAGDGQPQHF
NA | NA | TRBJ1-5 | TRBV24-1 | TGTGCCACCAGTGATCGGGTACGGCAGCCCCAGCATTTT | CATSDRVRQPQHF
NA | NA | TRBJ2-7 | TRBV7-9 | TGTGCCAGCAGCTTAGCAGGAGGGTACGAGCAGTACTTC | CASSLAGGYEQYF
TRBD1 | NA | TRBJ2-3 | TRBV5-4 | TGTGCCAGCAGCGACCTCGGACAGGGAAAGGCAGATACGCAGTATTTT | CASSDLGQGKADTQYF
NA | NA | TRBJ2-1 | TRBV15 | TGTGCCACCAGCAGAGATAGGCGGGGCCGCTCCTACAATGAGCAGTTCTTC | CATSRDRRGRSYNEQFF
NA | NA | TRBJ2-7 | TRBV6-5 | TGTGCCAGCAGTTCTGCATCCGGGAACCAATACGAGCAGTACTTC | CASSSASGNQYEQYF
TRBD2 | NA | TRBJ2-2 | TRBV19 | TGTGCCAGTAGTACCCGGGGGGGAGCGAACACCGGGGAGCTGTTTTTT | CASSTRGGANTGELFF
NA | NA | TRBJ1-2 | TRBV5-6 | TGTGCCAGCAGCTTGTACAGTGGCTACACCTTC | CASSLYSGYTF
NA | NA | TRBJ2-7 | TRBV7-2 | TGTGCCAGCGATTACTCCGGGGACGAGCAGTACTTC | CASDYSGDEQYF
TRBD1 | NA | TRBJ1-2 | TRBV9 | TGTGCCAGCAGCGAAGGGGGCAATTATGGCTACACCTTC | CASSEGGNYGYTF
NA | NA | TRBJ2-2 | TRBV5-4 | TGTGCCACCTCGAGGGAAAAGGCCGGGGAGCTGTTTTTT | CATSREKAGELFF
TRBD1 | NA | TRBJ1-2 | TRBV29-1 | TGCAGCGCCCGACAGGGTGCGAACTATGGCTACACCTTC | CSARQGANYGYTF
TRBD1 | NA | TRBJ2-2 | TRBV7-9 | TGTGCCAGCAGCTCACGGTATGGACAGGGAGCCGGGGAGCTGTTTTTT | CASSSRYGQGAGELFF
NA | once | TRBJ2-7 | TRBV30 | TGTGCCTGGAGTGTACCAGGTGGTTATGAAAAGCAGTACTTC | CAWSVPGGYEKQYF
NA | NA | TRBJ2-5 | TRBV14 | TGTGCCAGCAGCCAAGATGGCGAGACCCAGTACTTC | CASSQDGETQYF
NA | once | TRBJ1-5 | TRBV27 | TGTGCCAGCAGTTTTCTCGGTCAGCCCCAGCATTTT | CASSFLGQPQHF
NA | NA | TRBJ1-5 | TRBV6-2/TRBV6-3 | TGTGCCAGCAGTTACTCGAAGAGGATGGGCAATCAGCCCCAGCATTTT | CASSYSKRMGNQPQHF
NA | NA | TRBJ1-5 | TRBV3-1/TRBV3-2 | TGTGCCAGCAGCCTTGGGACTCTAGGTCCCCAGCATTTT | CASSLGTLGPQHF
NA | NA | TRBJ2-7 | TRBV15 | TGTGCCACCAGCAGGGACAGACAATCGGCGTACTTC | CATSRDRQSAYF
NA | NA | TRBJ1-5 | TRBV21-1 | TGTGCCCGATACTTGGCGACAGGAGACTATAGCAATCAGCCCCAGCATTTT | CARYLATGDYSNQPQHF
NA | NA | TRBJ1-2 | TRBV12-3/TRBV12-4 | TGTGCCAGCTCCATGGACGGGGTCGGGGGCTACACCTTC | CASSMDGVGGYTF
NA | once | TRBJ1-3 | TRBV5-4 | TGTGCCAGCAGCCTGGACAGTTTTTCTGGAAACACCATATATTTT | CASSLDSFSGNTIYF
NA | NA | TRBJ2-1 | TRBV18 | TGTGCCAGCTCACCATCCCGACCAGGGCAGTTCTTC | CASSPSRPGQFF
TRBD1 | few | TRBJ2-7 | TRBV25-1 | TGTGCCAGCAGTGACGGACAGGGGAGGGCTTGGACGTCCCAGTACTTC | CASSDGQGRAWTSQYF
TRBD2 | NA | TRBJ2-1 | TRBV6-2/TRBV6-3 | TGTGCCAGCAGTTACGTAGCGGGGGACCCGAGCTCCTACAATGAGCAGTTCTTC | CASSYVAGDPSSYNEQFF
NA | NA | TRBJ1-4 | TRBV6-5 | TGTGCCAGCAGTTACTCGTGGGGGGATCGAGAAAAACTGTTTTTT | CASSYSWGDREKLFF
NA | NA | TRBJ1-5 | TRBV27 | TGTGCCAGCAGTTTAGGGCACCTCTACACCCTCAATCAGCCCCAGCATTTT | CASSLGHLYTLNQPQHF